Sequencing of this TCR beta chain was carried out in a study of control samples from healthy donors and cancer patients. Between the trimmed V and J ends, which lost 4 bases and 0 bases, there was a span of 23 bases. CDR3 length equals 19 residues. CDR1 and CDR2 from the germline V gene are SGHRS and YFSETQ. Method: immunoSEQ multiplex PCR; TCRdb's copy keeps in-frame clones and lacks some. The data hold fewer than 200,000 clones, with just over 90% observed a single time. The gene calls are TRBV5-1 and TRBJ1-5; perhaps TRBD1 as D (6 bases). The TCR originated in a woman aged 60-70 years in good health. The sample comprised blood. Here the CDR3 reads CASSLKKYGTKHSNQPQHF. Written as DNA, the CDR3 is TGCGCCAGCAGCCTGAAGAAATACGGGACAAAACATAGCAATCAGCCCCAGCATTTT. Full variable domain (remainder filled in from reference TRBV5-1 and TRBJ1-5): KAGVTQTPRYLIKTRGQQVTLSCSPISGHRSVSWYQQTPGQGLQFLFEYFSETQRNKGNFPGRFSGRQFSNSRSEMNVSTLELGDSALYLCASSLKKYGTKHSNQPQHFGDGTRLSIL.